The 21 T cell receptor beta chains below come from one sample, sequenced in a study of a mutant IDH1 vaccine in newly diagnosed glioma. Data came from immunoSEQ multiplex PCR; TCRdb stores just in-frame clones and leaves some out. Among roughly 28,000 clones listed, 89% were seen once. Time point reported: week 5, during vaccination. Each dose of the vaccine consisted of 300 ug of mutant IDH1 20-mer peptide, with topical imiquimod. Antigens for these TCRs are unknown. This specimen was PBMCs, taken from a glioma patient whose treatment included an IDH1 peptide vaccine. Receptors were obtained from a man between 18 and 29 years old with glioma.

The chain joins TRBV7-2 to TRBJ1-1, with 10 positions matching TRBD1. The germline V gene encodes CDR1 SGHTA and CDR2 FQGNSA. After removal of 5 bases from V and 5 bases from J, the junction contained 5 bases not matched to a gene. The CDR3 sequence is 14 residues long. Here the CDR3 DNA reads TGTGCCAGCAGCCTGCGGACAGGGGGGACTGAAGCTTTCTTT. Translating it yields CASSLRTGGTEAFF.

This clone occurred once. The chain couples TRBV6-5 to TRBJ2-1; 8 bases align to TRBD2. In germline, CDR1 is MNHEY, CDR2 SVGAGI. The trim removed 2 bases at V and 1 base at J, leaving 1 base unmatched. The CDR3 sequence is 15 residues long. The CDR3 protein is CASSYGTRSYNEQFF. CDR3 bases: TGTGCCAGCAGTTACGGGACTAGATCCTACAATGAGCAGTTCTTC.

The V and J genes are TRBV30 and TRBJ1-2; D unclear. The germline V gene encodes CDR1 GTSNPN and CDR2 SVGIG (reference sequence). The CDR3 length is 11 residues. The V end lost 8 bases, the J end lost 4 bases, and 11 bases lay between the germline ends. The chain's CDR3 is CAGTARYGYTF. The CDR3 region has the DNA TGTGCCGGAACGGCCCGCTATGGCTACACCTTC.

The chain recombines TRBV9 with TRBJ2-7; TRBD1 matches 8 bases. Germline lookup yields CDR1 SGDLS and CDR2 YYNGEE. The trim removed 7 bases at V and 2 bases at J, leaving 11 bases unmatched. This CDR3 is 15 amino acids long. The CDR3 loop is CASSQSDRATYEQYF. The CDR3 DNA follows: TGTGCCAGCTCCCAATCGGACAGGGCTACCTACGAGCAGTACTTC.

This clone was seen once. Written as DNA, the CDR3 is TGTGCCAGCAGTATACACCAGTATGGGAGAGGGGCTCAAGAGCAGTACTTC. As protein: CASSIHQYGRGAQEQYF. The rearrangement joins TRBV28 to TRBJ2-7; D may match TRBD1 or TRBD2 (5 bases each). V was cut by 5 bases and J by 7 bases, with 27 bases left in between. Germline V gives CDR1 MDHEN, CDR2 SYDVKM. The CDR3 has 17 amino acids. The full variable domain, its missing parts supplied by reference TRBV28 and TRBJ2-7, is DVKVTQSSRYLVKRTGEKVFLECVQDMDHENMFWYRQDPGLGLRLIYFSYDVKMKEKGDIPEGYSVSREKKERFSLILESASTNQTSMYLCASSIHQYGRGAQEQYFGPGTRLTVT.

The V and J genes are TRBV29-1 and TRBJ1-2; 7 positions match TRBD1. The CDR3 has 13 residues. V lost 8 bases and J lost 7; bases outside the gene matches: 13. The germline CDR1 and CDR2 sequences are SQVTM and ANQGSEA. The CDR3 here is CSTIAGTASGYTF. CDR3 in DNA: TGCAGCACCATAGCCGGGACAGCGAGTGGCTACACCTTC.

The J gene is TRBJ1-1, the V gene TRBV7-2; unclear D gene. The CDR3 contains 13 residues. V shed 4 bases and J shed 4 bases, with 10 bases lying between them. Looked up from germline, CDR1 is SGHTA and CDR2 is FQGNSA. The CDR3 nucleotides read TGTGCCAGCAGCTCCCCGGGTGGCACTGAAGCTTTCTTT. This translates into CASSSPGGTEAFF. The whole variable domain, remainder taken from reference TRBV7-2 and TRBJ1-1, is GAGVSQSPSNKVTEKGKDVELRCDPISGHTALYWYRQSLGQGLEFLIYFQGNSAPDKSGLPSDRFSAERTGGSVSTLTIQRTQQEDSAVYLCASSSPGGTEAFFGQGTRLTVV.

This clone appeared a few times. The V gene is TRBV5-1, the J gene TRBJ1-4, with 11 bases identical to TRBD1. CDR3 length equals 14 residues. The V and J ends lost 3 bases and 11 bases, in that order; junction bases with no gene match: 6. Germline V gene lookup returns CDR1 SGHRS and CDR2 YFSETQ. The CDR3 loop reads CASSSSRDRGKLFF. In nucleotides, the CDR3 is TGCGCCAGCAGCTCTTCCCGGGACAGGGGGAAACTGTTTTTT.

The gene calls are TRBV30 and TRBJ1-1, with a possible D match to TRBD1 (5 bases). The CDR3 sequence is 15 residues long. Germline-derived CDR1 and CDR2 are GTSNPN and SVGIG (reference sequence). Trimming pared 2 bases from V and 5 bases from J, leaving 18 bases between. The CDR3 DNA sequence: TGTGCCTGGAGTCCCCTGGGACGGTGGGGTACTGAAGCTTTCTTT. This encodes CAWSPLGRWGTEAFF.

The chain carries TRBV29-1 and TRBJ2-1, with 9 bases lining up with TRBD1. The CDR3 contains 16 residues. Germline V gene lookup returns CDR1 SQVTM and CDR2 ANQGSEA. V shed 6 bases, J shed 0 bases, and the junction held 9 bases outside the gene matches. CDR3: CSVNDLTGGSYNEQFF. For the CDR3, the DNA is TGCAGCGTGAATGATCTGACAGGGGGCTCCTACAATGAGCAGTTCTTC.

The CDR3 loop is CASSRTGNTEAFF. The CDR3 nucleotides are TGTGCCAGCAGCCGGACGGGAAACACTGAAGCTTTCTTT. This sequence joins TRBV4-2 and TRBJ1-1, with D unresolved. Trimming shortened V by 4 bases and J by 2 bases, and 8 bases separated the two germline ends. CDR1 and CDR2 from the germline V gene are LGHNA and YNFKEQ. The CDR3 covers 13 residues.

J is TRBJ2-2 and V is TRBV4-3; D is uncertain. With 4 bases removed from V and 8 bases from J, the gap between germline ends came to 17 bases. CDR3 length: 15 residues. The germline CDR1 and CDR2 sequences are LGHNA and YSLEER. CDR3 nucleotide sequence: TGCGCCAGCAGCCCCCTTGGACCATCCGGGGGGGAGCTGTTTTTT. Translating gives CASSPLGPSGGELFF.

The chain couples TRBV30 to TRBJ2-7; D might be TRBD2 (6 bases). Trimming stripped 0 bases from V and 2 bases from J, with 14 bases between. This CDR3 comprises 15 residues. Looked up from germline, CDR1 is GTSNPN and CDR2 is SVGIG (reference sequence). CDR3 nucleotide sequence: TGTGCCTGGAGTGTGTTCGGGAGTTCCCCCTACGAGCAGTACTTC. Translating gives CAWSVFGSSPYEQYF.

This rearrangement joins TRBV5-1 to TRBJ1-2; D might be TRBD1 (5 bases). The CDR3 totals 15 residues. V shed 0 bases and J shed 4 bases, with 13 bases lying between them. Germline V gene lookup returns CDR1 SGHRS and CDR2 YFSETQ. The CDR3 nucleotides read TGCGCCAGCAGCTTGGTTCAGGCAGGGCCCTATGGCTACACCTTC. Its protein is CASSLVQAGPYGYTF.

The chain employs TRBV10-2 and TRBJ1-2; D gene unclear. The CDR3 covers 14 residues. Germline CDR1 WSHSY, CDR2 SAAADI. The V and J ends lost 4 bases and 1 base respectively, with 10 bases between them. The CDR3 sequence is CASSGADRNYGYTF. The CDR3 coding sequence is TGCGCCAGCAGTGGGGCCGACCGTAACTATGGCTACACCTTC.

The rearrangement joins TRBV6-1 to TRBJ2-7, with 10 bases fitting TRBD1. The germline gives CDR1 MNHNS, CDR2 SASEGT. This CDR3 is built from 13 residues. V lost 8 bases and J lost 3; bases outside the gene matches: 4. The CDR3 nucleotides read TGTGCCAGCGAGGGACAGGGGTACTACGAGCAGTACTTC. Protein product: CASEGQGYYEQYF.

This chain links TRBV5-5 with TRBJ2-2; possible D gene TRBD1, 5 bases. Germline CDR1 SGHKS, CDR2 YYEKEE (reference sequence). The CDR3 loop spans 13 amino acids. V lost 4 bases to trimming and J lost 7 bases, with 11 bases between them. CDR3 residues: CASSLTAHGELFF. The CDR3 DNA sequence: TGTGCCAGCAGCCTGACAGCCCACGGGGAGCTGTTTTTT.

J is TRBJ1-1 and V is TRBV5-1; the D is unclear. There are 14 residues in the CDR3. Germline V gives CDR1 SGHRS, CDR2 YFSETQ. V was trimmed by 1 base and J by 1 base, leaving 8 bases between them. CDR3 nucleotides: TGCGCCAGCAGCTTGACCCTGAGGAACACTGAAGCTTTCTTT. This codes for CASSLTLRNTEAFF.

The J gene is TRBJ1-5, the V gene TRBV28; TRBD1 is a possible D gene (6 bases). V was clipped by 5 bases and J by 2 bases, with 10 bases between them. Per germline, CDR1 MDHEN and CDR2 SYDVKM. This CDR3 comprises 14 residues. The CDR3, as DNA: TGTGCCAGCAGTAAGGGGGACGGCAATCAGCCCCAGCATTTT. Translated, it gives CASSKGDGNQPQHF.

This clone has only a few counts. V and J are TRBV5-1 and TRBJ1-5; unclear D gene. The V end lost 1 base, the J end lost 3 bases, and 11 bases lay between the germline ends. The CDR3 has 15 residues. CDR1 is SGHRS, CDR2 YFSETQ, per germline. The CDR3 protein is CASSLSPQSNQPQHF. In nucleotides, the CDR3 is TGCGCCAGCAGCTTGAGTCCACAATCCAATCAGCCCCAGCATTTT.

The J gene is TRBJ1-2, the V gene TRBV2; no reliable D call. Trimming left V 4 bases short and J 2 bases short, with 14 bases between. The CDR3 consists of 15 residues. CDR1 SNHLY and CDR2 FYNNEI come from the germline V gene. DNA for the CDR3: TGTGCCAGCAGTGTTGAATCCGGGCCAAACTATGGCTACACCTTC. Protein product: CASSVESGPNYGYTF. The full variable domain, with the rest looked up from reference TRBV2 and TRBJ1-2, is EPEVTQTPSHQVTQMGQEVILRCVPISNHLYFYWYRQILGQKVEFLVSFYNNEISEKSEIFDDQFSVERPDGSNFTLKIRSTKLEDSAMYFCASSVESGPNYGYTFGSGTRLTVV.